The 26 T cell receptor beta chains in this list originate from one sample, sequenced in a study of blood T cell repertoires in COVID-19. The assay was immunoSEQ multiplex PCR, and TCRdb's table has in-frame clones only and misses some. This table holds approximately 160,000 clones, roughly 83% found once. What was sequenced was PBMCs or T cells enriched from blood (not recorded which). These receptor sequences come from a woman aged 50 to 60 who had recovered from COVID-19.

The chain uses TRBV3-1 (or the pseudogene TRBV3-2) and TRBJ1-6; D remains ambiguous. CDR3 length: 13 residues. Germline CDR1 is LGHDT and CDR2 is YNNKEL (reference sequence). V shed 1 base and J shed 9 bases, with 7 bases lying between them. The DNA for the CDR3 is TGTGCCAGCAGCCAAGGATCCGGTTCACCCCTCCACTTT. It specifies CASSQGSGSPLHF.

This clone was observed at least ten times. The CDR3 nucleotides are TGCAGCGTAGACGTAGGGGGTAGGGGTGAGCAGTTCTTC. It codes for CSVDVGGRGEQFF. The chain has TRBV29-1 and TRBJ2-1; the D gene is possibly TRBD1 (6 bases). Germline V gives CDR1 SQVTM, CDR2 ANQGSEA. The CDR3 contains 13 residues. Trimming removed 6 bases from V and 9 bases from J, with 18 bases in between.

The gene calls are TRBV27 and TRBJ1-5; D ambiguous. The CDR3 length is 14 residues. V was pared by 4 bases and J by 7 bases, with 14 bases between. The germline V gene encodes CDR1 MNHEY and CDR2 SMNVEV (reference sequence). The CDR3 sequence is CASSSRRVGQPQHF. As DNA, the CDR3 is TGTGCCAGCAGTTCACGACGGGTCGGCCAGCCCCAGCATTTT.

The J gene is TRBJ1-4, the V gene TRBV9; D unclear. V was trimmed by 3 bases and J by 4 bases, leaving 7 bases between them. The CDR3 runs to 13 residues. In germline, CDR1 is SGDLS, CDR2 YYNGEE. In DNA, the CDR3 is TGTGCCAGCAGCGGGGCCCTTAATGAAAAACTGTTTTTT. This sequence encodes CASSGALNEKLFF.

CDR3 DNA: TGTGCCTGGAGCCTTCAGGGAGGTGAAAAACTGTTTTTT. As protein: CAWSLQGGEKLFF. This chain joins TRBV30 and TRBJ1-4; tentatively, D is TRBD1 (5 bases). With 3 bases removed from V and 7 bases from J, the gap between germline ends came to 12 bases. Germline CDR1 and CDR2: GTSNPN and SVGIG (reference sequence). This CDR3 region has 13 residues.

This clone was recorded once. The V call is TRBV2, the J call TRBJ2-3, with 12 nucleotides matching TRBD2. The CDR3 totals 16 residues. V shed 6 bases and J 2 bases; nucleotides not matched to a gene: 6. CDR1 and CDR2 (germline): SNHLY, FYNNEI. The CDR3 is CASSRGLAGLTDTQYF. CDR3 coding DNA: TGTGCCAGCAGCCGGGGACTAGCGGGCCTCACAGATACGCAGTATTTT.

This clone was found once. This sequence joins TRBV29-1 and TRBJ2-3; 16 positions match TRBD2. Germline values: CDR1 SQVTM, CDR2 ANQGSEA. Losses at the gene ends were 6 bases for V and 7 bases for J; bases not matched to a gene: 7. This CDR3 contains 15 residues. The CDR3 region has the DNA TGCAGCGTGCCAGGGACTAGCGGGGGGGGTAATACGCAGTATTTT. This gives the protein CSVPGTSGGGNTQYF.

Notes on this clone: Other DNA sequences in the same sample also yield this CDR3. This chain joins TRBV28 and TRBJ2-5; D may be TRBD1 (5 bases). The CDR3 spans 11 residues. V gave up 9 bases and J gave up 5 bases, with 10 bases separating them. Germline V CDR1 and CDR2: MDHEN, SYDVKM. CDR3 in DNA: TGTGCCAGTTCAGGGTGGGAGACCCAGTACTTC. This translates into CASSGWETQYF.

This sequence joins TRBV29-1 and TRBJ2-7, with 7 positions matching TRBD1. Trimming removed 7 bases from V and 0 bases from J; junction bases left unmatched: 3. CDR3 length equals 12 residues. The germline V gene has CDR1 SQVTM and CDR2 ANQGSEA. The CDR3: CSAHRGSYEQYV. DNA of the CDR3: TGCAGCGCCCACAGGGGCTCCTACGAGCAGTACGTC.

The chain is built from TRBV29-1 and TRBJ1-1, with 8 bases fitting TRBD1. The junction had 2 bases not matched to a gene; V was cut back by 4 bases and J by 1 base. In germline, CDR1 is SQVTM, CDR2 ANQGSEA. This CDR3 spans 13 amino acids. CDR3 protein: CSVAGGWNTEAFF. The DNA of the CDR3 is TGCAGCGTTGCAGGGGGCTGGAACACTGAAGCTTTCTTT.

The chain combines TRBV30 with TRBJ1-1; D is undetermined. This CDR3 contains 13 residues. CDR1 is GTSNPN and CDR2 is SVGIG in the germline V gene (reference sequence). V lost 0 bases and J lost 1, with 6 bases in between. The CDR3 DNA sequence: TGTGCCTGGAGTGTCACAGCGAACACTGAAGCTTTCTTT. Translated, it gives CAWSVTANTEAFF. Full variable domain (rest looked up from reference TRBV30 and TRBJ1-1): SQTIHQWPATLVQPVGSPLSLECTVEGTSNPNLYWYRQAAGRGLQLLFYSVGIGQISSEVPQNLSASRPQDRQFILSSKKLLLSDSGFYLCAWSVTANTEAFFGQGTRLTVV.

This clone came up once. The chain carries TRBV28 and TRBJ1-1; no reliable D call. The CDR3 is 15 amino acids. CDR1 and CDR2 (germline): MDHEN, SYDVKM. The V gene lost 7 bases and the J gene lost 0 bases, with 15 bases spanning the gap. DNA for the CDR3: TGTGCCAGCATGCCCCTCGGGGTGGTGAACACTGAAGCTTTCTTT. This gives the protein CASMPLGVVNTEAFF. Based on the CDR3 plus reference TRBV28 and TRBJ1-1, the full variable domain is DVKVTQSSRYLVKRTGEKVFLECVQDMDHENMFWYRQDPGLGLRLIYFSYDVKMKEKGDIPEGYSVSREKKERFSLILESASTNQTSMYLCASMPLGVVNTEAFFGQGTRLTVV.

The chain uses TRBV28 and TRBJ2-7; 7 positions agree with TRBD1. Germline assignment: CDR1 MDHEN and CDR2 SYDVKM. The CDR3 is 15 residues long. The ends lost 4 bases at V and 2 bases at J; junction bases unmatched: 8. In nucleotides, the CDR3 is TGTGCCAGCAGTTCACCCAGGGGGTCCCCCTACGAGCAGTACGTC. Its translation is CASSSPRGSPYEQYV.

The chain is built from TRBV6-6 and TRBJ1-2, with a tentative D call TRBD1 (5 bases). Trimming removed 7 bases from V and 8 bases from J, with 11 bases in between. There are 11 residues in the CDR3. Germline V lookup: CDR1 MNHNY, CDR2 SVGAGI (reference sequence). The CDR3 reads CASTVGVGYTF. The CDR3, as DNA: TGTGCCAGCACTGTAGGGGTGGGCTACACCTTC.

The V call is TRBV23-1, the J call TRBJ1-5; the D is unclear. TRBV23-1 qualifies as an ORF whose function is uncertain. Deletions cut 11 bases from V and 4 bases from J, with 21 bases between. This CDR3 has 15 residues. CDR3 sequence reads: CARCGEVRGNQPQHF. The CDR3 coding sequence is TGCGCCCGCTGCGGAGAGGTGCGAGGGAATCAGCCCCAGCATTTT.

This chain joins TRBV4-3 and TRBJ2-1; D possibly corresponds to TRBD2 (5 bases). The CDR3 consists of 14 residues. Germline CDR1 LGHNA, CDR2 YSLEER. The ends were cut back, 4 bases at V and 10 bases at J, with 17 bases in the middle. The CDR3 coding sequence is TGCGCCAGCAGCCCCTGGGGAAGCGGCGAAGAGCAGTTCTTC. As protein: CASSPWGSGEEQFF.

The chain combines TRBV12-3 or TRBV12-4 with TRBJ1-2; D is uncertain. V lost 6 bases and J 8 bases, leaving 13 bases between the germline ends. This CDR3 comprises 12 residues. CDR3 in DNA: TGTGCCAGCAGGCCCGGTGGCGGCGGCTACACCTTC. This sequence encodes CASRPGGGGYTF.

This clone was recorded once. The chain combines TRBV11-2 with TRBJ1-6, with D perhaps matching TRBD1 (5 bases). The V end was cut by 4 bases, the J end by 9 bases, with 16 bases between. CDR3 size: 15 residues. The germline V gene encodes CDR1 SGHAT and CDR2 FQNNGV. For the CDR3, the DNA is TGTGCCAGCAGCTCCCTCGGGGGAGGGATTTCACCCCTCCACTTT. This encodes CASSSLGGGISPLHF.

The chain links TRBV7-3 to TRBJ1-1; 7 bases line up with TRBD1. The CDR3 is 12 residues long. Germline V gene data show CDR1 as SGHTA and CDR2 as FQGTGA. V was pared by 8 bases and J by 2 bases, with 2 bases of the junction left unmatched. CDR3 sequence (DNA): TGTGCCAGCCGGGACAGCAACACTGAAGCTTTCTTT. It translates to CASRDSNTEAFF.

This chain joins TRBV24-1 and TRBJ2-3, with a tentative D call TRBD2 (6 bases). CDR1 is KGHDR, CDR2 SFDVKD, per germline. The V end was cut by 6 bases, the J end by 0 bases, with 12 bases between. This CDR3 contains 15 residues. CDR3: CATSSGGISTDTQYF. CDR3 nucleotide sequence: TGTGCCACCAGTTCAGGAGGGATTAGCACAGATACGCAGTATTTT.

The chain recombines TRBV7-3 with TRBJ1-3; 8 positions match TRBD1. The CDR3 is made up of 16 amino acids. J lost 0 bases, V lost 5 bases, and 6 bases had no gene match. Germline V gene sequence: CDR1 SGHTA, CDR2 FQGTGA. CDR3 in DNA: TGTGCCAGCAGCCCAGCAGGGGGCCGCTCTGGAAACACCATATATTTT. It translates to CASSPAGGRSGNTIYF.

This chain links TRBV10-1 with TRBJ2-1; D unclear. The germline gives CDR1 WNHNN, CDR2 SYGVQD (reference sequence). CDR3 length: 15 residues. V lost 4 bases and J lost 6, with 16 bases in between. The CDR3 nucleotides are TGCGCCAGCAGTGTACGGATCGAGGCGTTCAATGAGCAGTTCTTC. This translates into CASSVRIEAFNEQFF.

The V call is TRBV7-9, the J call TRBJ2-1, with 8 bases fitting TRBD2. The CDR3 is made up of 14 amino acids. With V trimmed by 2 bases and J by 8 bases, 5 bases remained unmatched. Germline CDR1 and CDR2: SEHNR and FQNEAQ (reference sequence). CDR3 DNA sequence: TGTGCCAGCAGCTTAACGGGAGGGGTGGATGAGCAGTTCTTC. It codes for CASSLTGGVDEQFF.

The CDR3 is CATSDGAGWGEWTEAFF. The CDR3 DNA follows: TGTGCCACCAGTGATGGGGCAGGGTGGGGTGAATGGACTGAAGCTTTCTTT. V gene TRBV24-1 combines with J gene TRBJ1-1; possible D gene TRBD1, 5 bases. V was cut by 3 bases and J by 5 bases, with 21 bases left in between. CDR1 and CDR2 from the germline V gene are KGHDR and SFDVKD. The CDR3 runs to 17 residues.

The V gene is TRBV28, the J gene TRBJ1-2; no definite D call. Germline V gene lookup returns CDR1 MDHEN and CDR2 SYDVKM. The CDR3 is 15 amino acids. The V end was cut by 7 bases, the J end by 4 bases, with 19 bases between. The CDR3 sequence is CASNTLGVEGYGYTF. As DNA, the CDR3 is TGTGCCAGCAACACCTTGGGAGTGGAGGGCTATGGCTACACCTTC.

The V call is TRBV28, the J call TRBJ2-1, with 12 bases aligning to TRBD1. Trimming removed 2 bases from V and 9 bases from J; junction bases left unmatched: 5. CDR1 and CDR2 (germline): MDHEN, SYDVKM. This CDR3 has 15 residues. This CDR3 is CASSLLGQGAGEQFF. The CDR3 DNA follows: TGTGCCAGCAGTTTACTGGGACAGGGGGCAGGTGAGCAGTTCTTC.